This entry concerns a single T cell receptor beta chain. The antigen is undetermined. Generated by immunoSEQ multiplex PCR, the TCRdb table keeps only in-frame clones and is missing some. The profile shows about 120,000 clones, 85% to 95% of them singletons. Germline V gene data show CDR1 as SGHRS and CDR2 as YFSETQ. The CDR3 consists of 14 residues. V shed 0 bases and J 3 bases; nucleotides not matched to a gene: 2. The data belong to a study of graft-versus-host responses after intestinal transplantation. The input for sequencing was unstimulated CD8+ T cells sorted from spleen or lymph node cells, taken before intestinal transplant. The sequence derives from a human donor who received an intestinal transplant. The genes are TRBV5-1 and TRBJ2-7; 8 bases fit TRBD2. CDR3 DNA: TGCGCCAGCAGCTTGGCGGGAGGGATCTACGAGCAGTACTTC. Its protein product is CASSLAGGIYEQYF.